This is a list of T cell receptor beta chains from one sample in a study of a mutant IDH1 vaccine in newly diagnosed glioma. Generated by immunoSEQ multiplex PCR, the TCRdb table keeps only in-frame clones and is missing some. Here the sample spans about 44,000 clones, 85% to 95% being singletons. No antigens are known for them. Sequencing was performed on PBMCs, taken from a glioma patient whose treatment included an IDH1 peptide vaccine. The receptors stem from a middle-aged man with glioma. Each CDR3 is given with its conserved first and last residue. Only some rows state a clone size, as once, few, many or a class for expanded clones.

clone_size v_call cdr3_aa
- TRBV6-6 CASTIRVSGAKNIQYF
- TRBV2 CASSEGLAGPGWDIQYF
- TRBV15 CATSSKVGNYGYTF
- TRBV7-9 CASSSTPGMNTEAFF
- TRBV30 CAWSSPTPGTTFRGTDTQYF
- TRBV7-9 CASSLAGQGAIYGYTF
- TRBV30 CAWAVGQEFWYGYTF
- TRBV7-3 CASSFQGLAQETQYF
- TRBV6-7 CASNRDGQETQYF
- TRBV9 CASSVGVGGGTETQYF
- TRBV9 CASSVGLGGTLNEKLFF
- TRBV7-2 CASSSQGRTEAFF
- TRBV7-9 CASSLGVEWDKETQYF
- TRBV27 CASALYPPPSSYNSPLHF
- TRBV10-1 CASSEEGLTDTQYF
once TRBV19 CASRREGDSEQYF
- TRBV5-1 CASSWGRQGDMNTEAFF
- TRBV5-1 CASSRDGVDTGELFF
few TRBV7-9 CASSLVREELFF
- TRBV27 CASSLSGTVGLTEAFF
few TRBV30 CACRRGTYTF
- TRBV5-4 CASSPRGGAGYEQYF
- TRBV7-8 CASSPRVSYEQYF
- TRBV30 CAWSSLGAGNTIYF
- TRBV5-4 CASSQTGENTQYF
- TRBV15 CATSRPLERRSGANVLTF
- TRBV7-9 CAISVDGGNSPLHF
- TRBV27 CASSPWTSGDTQYF
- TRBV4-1 CASSQLGTANTEAFF
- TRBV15 CATSRVVQANYGYTF
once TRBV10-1 CASSESGQGVTEAFF
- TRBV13 CASSSGLVENQETQYF
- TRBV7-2 CASSISGGPGNIQYF
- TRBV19 CASSRDRGRNYGYTF
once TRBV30 CAWSPTSTEAFF
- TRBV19 CASSIARGPSGYTF
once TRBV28 CASSLGGGRRYEQYF
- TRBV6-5 CASSYRTSGRHEQFF
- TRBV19 CASRRPSGGGQGYEQYF
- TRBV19 CASAQGLIADTQYF
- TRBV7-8 CASSLGGAVLLGGNTEAFF
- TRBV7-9 CASRRGQFNDNEQFF
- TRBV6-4 CASSVREGVTDTQYF
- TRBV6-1 CASIAENDSPLHF
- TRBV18 CASSPVDRLPGANVLTF
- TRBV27 CASSLLDRGAEAFF
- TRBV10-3 CAISESAGGKETQYF
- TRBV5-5 CASSITGTISGNTIYF
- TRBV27 CASTTGAHEQYF
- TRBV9 CASSPETVTEAFF
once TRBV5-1 CASSSSESGVTGGYTF
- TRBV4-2 CASSREWGWTEAFF
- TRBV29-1 CSVVAGGSYEQYF
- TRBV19 CASSTLGSSYNEQFF
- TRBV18 CASSLNRGRAFF
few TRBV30 CAWTRQVDGYTF
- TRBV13 CASSLGQGEQYF